The clone carrying this TCR beta chain is categorized as large. Known numbers of the T cell clone KT2 were added to PBMC. Different KT2-to-PBMC ratios were created with a constant PBMC count. Germline CDR1 is LGHNA and CDR2 is YSLEER. This CDR3 contains 13 residues. Trimming cost V 0 bases and J 5 bases, with 4 bases left between them. This entry is derived from a study of quantifying T cell responses using KT2 cells. Study in general: RNA was reverse transcribed with TCR alpha and beta constant-region primers. Under optimum conditions, T4 ligation efficiency was estimated at more than 10%. The second PCR was a qPCR stopped at a predetermined fluorescence threshold.

Each cDNA got a UMI-containing oligo ligated at its 3' end. An equimolar mix of RC1.1 and RC1.2 primed the beta chain across TRBC1 and TRBC2. One entry per CDR3 protein results from TCRdb running MiXCR on the UMI-ligation and nested PCR reads. The sample contains tens of thousands of distinct CDR3 sequences, around 10% of which appear only once. Sequenced sample: PBMCs spiked with cells of the T cell clone KT2. The sequence was collected from a human donor. The rearrangement links TRBV4-3 to TRBJ2-2; D call uncertain. In DNA, the CDR3 is TGCGCCAGCAGCCAAGAGCCAACCGGGGAGCTGTTTTTT. Residues: CASSQEPTGELFF.